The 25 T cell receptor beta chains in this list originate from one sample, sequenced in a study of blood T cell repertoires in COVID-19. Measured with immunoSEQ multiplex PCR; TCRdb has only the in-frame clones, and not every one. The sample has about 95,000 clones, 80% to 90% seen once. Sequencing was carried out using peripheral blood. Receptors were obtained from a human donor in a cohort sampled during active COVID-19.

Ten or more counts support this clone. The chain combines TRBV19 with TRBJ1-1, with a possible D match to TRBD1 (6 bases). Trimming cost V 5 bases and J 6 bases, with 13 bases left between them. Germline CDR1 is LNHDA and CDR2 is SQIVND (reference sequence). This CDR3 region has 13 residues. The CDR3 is CASSLRGWAEAFF. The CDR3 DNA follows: TGTGCCAGTAGTCTCAGGGGTTGGGCTGAAGCTTTCTTT.

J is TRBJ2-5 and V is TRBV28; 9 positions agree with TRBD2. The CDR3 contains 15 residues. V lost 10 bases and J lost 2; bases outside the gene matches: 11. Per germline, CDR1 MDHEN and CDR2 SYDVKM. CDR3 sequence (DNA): TGTGCCACCTGTGGGGCTAGCGGGACTCAAGAGACCCAGTACTTC. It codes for CATCGASGTQETQYF.

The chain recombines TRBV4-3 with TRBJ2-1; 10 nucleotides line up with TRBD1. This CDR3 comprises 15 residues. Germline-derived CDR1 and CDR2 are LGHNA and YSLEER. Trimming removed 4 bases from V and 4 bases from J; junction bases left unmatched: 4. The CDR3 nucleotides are TGCGCCAGCAGCCGGGGGACAGGGGATTACAATGAGCAGTTCTTC. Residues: CASSRGTGDYNEQFF.

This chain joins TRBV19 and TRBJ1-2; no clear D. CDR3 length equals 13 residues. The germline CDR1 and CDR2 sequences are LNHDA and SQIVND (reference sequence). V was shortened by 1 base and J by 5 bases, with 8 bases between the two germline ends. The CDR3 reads CASSIGRLYGYTF. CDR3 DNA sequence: TGTGCCAGTAGTATAGGTCGACTTTATGGCTACACCTTC.

The CDR3 DNA sequence: TGTGCCAGCAGCGTAGGGCTGGCGGGGGGGCCGGAGGAGCAGTTCTTC. This gives the protein CASSVGLAGGPEEQFF. J is TRBJ2-1 and V is TRBV9, with 9 bases lining up with TRBD2. J lost 10 bases, V lost 0 bases, and 11 bases had no gene match. There are 16 residues in the CDR3. Germline lookup yields CDR1 SGDLS and CDR2 YYNGEE.

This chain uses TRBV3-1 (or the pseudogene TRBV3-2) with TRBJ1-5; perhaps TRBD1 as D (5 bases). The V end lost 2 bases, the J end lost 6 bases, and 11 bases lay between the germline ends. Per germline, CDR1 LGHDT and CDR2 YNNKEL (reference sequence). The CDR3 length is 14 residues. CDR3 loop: CASSQTQGFQPQHF. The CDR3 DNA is TGTGCCAGCAGCCAAACCCAGGGATTTCAGCCCCAGCATTTT.

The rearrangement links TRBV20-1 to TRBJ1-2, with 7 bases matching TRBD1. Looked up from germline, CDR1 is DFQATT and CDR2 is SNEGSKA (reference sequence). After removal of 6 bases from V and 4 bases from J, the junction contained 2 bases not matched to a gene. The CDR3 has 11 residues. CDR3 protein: CSARGTYGYTF. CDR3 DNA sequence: TGCAGTGCCAGGGGGACCTATGGCTACACCTTC.

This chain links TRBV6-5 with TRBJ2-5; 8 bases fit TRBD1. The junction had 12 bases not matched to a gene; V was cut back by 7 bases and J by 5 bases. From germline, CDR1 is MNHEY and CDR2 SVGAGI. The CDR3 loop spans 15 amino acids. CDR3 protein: CASKFDRGGRETQYF. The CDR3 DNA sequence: TGTGCCAGCAAGTTCGACAGGGGCGGACGGGAGACCCAGTACTTC.

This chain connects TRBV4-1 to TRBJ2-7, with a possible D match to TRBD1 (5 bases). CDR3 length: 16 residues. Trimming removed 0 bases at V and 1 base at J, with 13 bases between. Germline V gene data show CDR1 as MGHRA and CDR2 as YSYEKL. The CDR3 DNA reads TGCGCCAGCAGCCAAGAATGGGCGACAGCGTCCTACGAGCAGTACTTC. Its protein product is CASSQEWATASYEQYF.

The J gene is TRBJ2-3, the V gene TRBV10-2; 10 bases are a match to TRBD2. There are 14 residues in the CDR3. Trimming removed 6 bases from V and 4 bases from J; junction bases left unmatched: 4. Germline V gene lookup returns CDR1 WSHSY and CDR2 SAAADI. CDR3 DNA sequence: TGCGCCAGCAGAGCCGGGACTAGCGCAGATACGCAGTATTTT. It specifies CASRAGTSADTQYF.

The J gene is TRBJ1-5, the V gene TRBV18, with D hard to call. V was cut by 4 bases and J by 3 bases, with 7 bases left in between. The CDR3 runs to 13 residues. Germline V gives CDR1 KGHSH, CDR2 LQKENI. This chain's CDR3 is CASSQRVNQPQHF. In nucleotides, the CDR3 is TGTGCCAGCTCACAACGGGTCAATCAGCCCCAGCATTTT.

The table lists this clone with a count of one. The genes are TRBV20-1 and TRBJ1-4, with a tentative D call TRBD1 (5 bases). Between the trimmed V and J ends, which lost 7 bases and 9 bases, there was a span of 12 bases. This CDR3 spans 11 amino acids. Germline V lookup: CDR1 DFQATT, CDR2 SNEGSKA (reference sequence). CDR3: CSGRAGKKLFF. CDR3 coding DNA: TGCAGTGGCCGGGCAGGGAAAAAACTGTTTTTT.

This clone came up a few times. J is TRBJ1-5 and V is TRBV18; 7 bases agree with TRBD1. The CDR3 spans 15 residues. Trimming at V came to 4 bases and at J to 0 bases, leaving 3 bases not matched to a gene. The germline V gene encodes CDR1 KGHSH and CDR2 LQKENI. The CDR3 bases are TGTGCCAGCTCACTCGGACAGGATAGCAATCAGCCCCAGCATTTT. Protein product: CASSLGQDSNQPQHF.

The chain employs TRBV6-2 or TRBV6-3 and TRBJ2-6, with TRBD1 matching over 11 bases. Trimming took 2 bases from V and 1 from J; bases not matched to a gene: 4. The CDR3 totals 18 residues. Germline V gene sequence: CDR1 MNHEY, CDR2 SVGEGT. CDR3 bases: TGTGCCAGCAGTTACCCCCGGGACAGGGGGTCTGGGGCCAACGTCCTGACTTTC. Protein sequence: CASSYPRDRGSGANVLTF.

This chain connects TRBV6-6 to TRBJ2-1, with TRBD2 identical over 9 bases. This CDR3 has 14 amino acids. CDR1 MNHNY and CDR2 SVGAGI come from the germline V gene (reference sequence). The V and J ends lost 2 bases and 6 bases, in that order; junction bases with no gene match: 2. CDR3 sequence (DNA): TGTGCCAGCAGTTACGCGGGGGGGGGCAATGAGCAGTTCTTC. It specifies CASSYAGGGNEQFF.

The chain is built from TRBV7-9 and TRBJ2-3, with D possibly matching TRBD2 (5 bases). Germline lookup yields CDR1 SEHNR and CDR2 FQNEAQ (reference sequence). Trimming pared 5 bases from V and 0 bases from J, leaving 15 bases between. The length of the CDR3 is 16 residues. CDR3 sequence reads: CASSPRRQRSTDTQYF. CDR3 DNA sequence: TGTGCCAGCAGCCCCCGGCGGCAGCGGAGCACAGATACGCAGTATTTT.

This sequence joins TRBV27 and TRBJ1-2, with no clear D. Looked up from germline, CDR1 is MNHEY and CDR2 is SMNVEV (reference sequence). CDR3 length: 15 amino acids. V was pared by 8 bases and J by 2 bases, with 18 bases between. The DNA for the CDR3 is TGTGCCAGCGCCCCCTGGGAGGAATCCAACTATGGCTACACCTTC. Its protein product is CASAPWEESNYGYTF.

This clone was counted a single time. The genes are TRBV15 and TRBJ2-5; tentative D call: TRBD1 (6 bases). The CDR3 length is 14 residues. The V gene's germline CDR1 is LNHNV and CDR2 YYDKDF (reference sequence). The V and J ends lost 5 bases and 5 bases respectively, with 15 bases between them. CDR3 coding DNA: TGTGCCACCAGCGAGGGGGTAATCATGGAGACCCAGTACTTC. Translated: CATSEGVIMETQYF.

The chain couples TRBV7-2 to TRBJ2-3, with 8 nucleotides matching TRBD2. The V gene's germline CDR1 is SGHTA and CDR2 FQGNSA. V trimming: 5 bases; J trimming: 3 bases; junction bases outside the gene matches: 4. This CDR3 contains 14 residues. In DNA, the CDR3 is TGTGCCAGCAGCGAAACTAGCGGTACAGATACGCAGTATTTT. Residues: CASSETSGTDTQYF.

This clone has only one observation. The CDR3 nucleotides read TGCGCCAGCAGCCAAGAGGTAGCTGGGGAGACCCAGTACTTC. Amino acids: CASSQEVAGETQYF. The rearrangement uses TRBV4-3 and TRBJ2-5; no definite D call. The germline V gene encodes CDR1 LGHNA and CDR2 YSLEER. The CDR3 spans 14 residues. The V gene lost 0 bases and the J gene lost 5 bases, with 10 bases spanning the gap.

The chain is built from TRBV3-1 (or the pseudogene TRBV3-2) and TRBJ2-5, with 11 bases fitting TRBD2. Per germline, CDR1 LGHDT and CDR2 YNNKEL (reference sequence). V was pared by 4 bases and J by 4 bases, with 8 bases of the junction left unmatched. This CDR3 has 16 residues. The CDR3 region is CASSPPTSGGRETQYF. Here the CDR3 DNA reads TGTGCCAGCAGCCCACCTACTAGCGGGGGACGAGAGACCCAGTACTTC.

CDR3 in DNA: TGTGCCAGCAGCCAGACAGGCGTCGGTCAGCCCCAGCATTTT. Amino acids: CASSQTGVGQPQHF. The chain carries TRBV3-1 (or the pseudogene TRBV3-2) and TRBJ1-5; tentative D call: TRBD1 (6 bases). This CDR3 has 14 amino acids. CDR1 LGHDT and CDR2 YNNKEL come from the germline V gene (reference sequence). Deletions cut 3 bases from V and 6 bases from J, with 12 bases between.

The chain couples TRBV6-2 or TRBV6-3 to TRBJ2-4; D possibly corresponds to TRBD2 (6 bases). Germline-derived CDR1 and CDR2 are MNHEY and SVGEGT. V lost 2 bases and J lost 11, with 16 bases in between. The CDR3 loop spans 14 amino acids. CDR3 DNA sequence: TGTGCCAGCAGTTACCCGGGGAGCCCGGGGGTTCAGTACTTC. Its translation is CASSYPGSPGVQYF.

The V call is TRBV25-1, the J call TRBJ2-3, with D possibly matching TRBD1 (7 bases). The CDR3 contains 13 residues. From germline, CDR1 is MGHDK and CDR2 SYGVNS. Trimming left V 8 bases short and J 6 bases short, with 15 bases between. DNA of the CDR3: TGTGCCAGCTCAGGGGGGCGGTCGGATACGCAGTATTTT. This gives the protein CASSGGRSDTQYF.

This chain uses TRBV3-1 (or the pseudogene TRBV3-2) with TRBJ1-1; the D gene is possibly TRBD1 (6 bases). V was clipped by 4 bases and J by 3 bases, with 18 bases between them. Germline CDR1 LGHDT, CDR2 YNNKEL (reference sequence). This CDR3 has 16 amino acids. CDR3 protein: CASSPGHLQLDTEAFF. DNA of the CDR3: TGTGCCAGCAGCCCGGGACACCTCCAGTTGGACACTGAAGCTTTCTTT.